Sequencing of this T cell receptor (beta chain) was carried out in a study of blood T cell repertoires in COVID-19 (TCRdb year 2020). Background on the whole study: Samples covering the acute and convalescent phases of COVID-19 were provided by collaborators in the United States, Italy and Spain. The material from the prospective study consisted of cDNA or gDNA derived from T cells, B-cell-depleted T cells, or PBMCs. A freely available public database, intended as a resource for researchers studying the immune response to SARS-CoV-2, is where the repertoires were released. The dataset comprised deeply sampled blood TCRbeta repertoires from subjects exposed to, actively infected with, or recovered from COVID-19. Samples came from the ongoing ImmuneRACE study (first 160 participants) plus 1,254 subjects from 6 global collaborators. HLA class I and class II types, where available, came from metadata supplied by the sample provider rather than from assay-based typing. The sample metadata nearly always contained a de-identified subject ID, COVID-19 status, age in years and sex.

TCRbeta CDR3 regions were amplified from genomic DNA by means of the immunoSEQ Assay, a bias-controlled multiplex PCR. Per the original workflow: The number of nucleated cells in each sample was estimated by amplification of reference gene primers within the assay. Sequence reads were collapsed and filtered to measure the absolute abundance of every unique TCRbeta CDR3 rearrangement. For each sample, productive Simpson clonality was calculated by taking the square root of Simpson's diversity index across productive rearrangements. TCRdb obtained this table from immuneACCESS and retained in-frame rearrangements with V and J assigned. These tables miss some clones; where compared with another copy, unresolved V genes account for less than half of the shortfall, and the remainder is unexplained. V and J calls and clone size are copied from that table; D and trimming were computed from the DNA. The sample data list approximately 84,000 clones, and 90% of these were observed just once. The biggest ten clones account for around 1.5% of the sample.

The full study reports these points: The amount of clinical and demographic metadata varied by source and participant and was provided uncurated.

Regarding this clone: The clone's antigen remains unknown. Base qualities are missing; no much larger clone stands one base away. The same CDR3 is also encoded by other DNA sequences in this sample.

For this chain, trimming is 6 bases at the V end and 2 bases at the J end, and the number of junction bases without a gene match is 5. CDR1 and CDR2 are drawn from the germline V gene: MDHEN, SYDVKM. The CDR3 goes from the cysteine to the phenylalanine over 15 residues. Kept here is only the CDR3 DNA, which spans 45 bases and is read in frame from base 1. Each collaborating institution followed its own protocols to collect whole blood in K2EDTA tubes. For TCRbeta analysis, collaborators shipped samples as frozen whole blood, isolated PBMCs, or DNA extracted from either of those sample types. This receptor was taken from a human donor with active COVID-19. The donor label of this sample is uncertain. The sequenced sample was peripheral blood. The chain is made from TRBV28 and TRBJ2-5, with 11 bases matching TRBD2. In nucleotides, the sequence is TGTGCCAGCAGCCTTACTAGCGGGGGACAAGAGACCCAGTACTTC. It translates to CASSLTSGGQETQYF.